The clone carrying this TCR beta chain was seen only a few times. Its target is unknown. CDR3 length: 16 amino acids. Germline values: CDR1 SGHRS, CDR2 YFSETQ. With 4 bases clipped from V and 3 bases from J, the junction kept 4 bases outside the gene matches. RNA was isolated and reverse transcribed to cDNA, the sequencing template. Assay used: immunoSEQ multiplex PCR; TCRdb lists only in-frame clones, some missing. The sample includes 200,000 or so clones, around 62% of them seen just once. T lymphocytes (CD4+ and CD8+) were sorted from PBMCs. This record belongs to a study of CD8+ T cells in alopecia areata. The overall study: Patients in the treated group were given tofacitinib by mouth, 5 to 10 mg twice a day. Study results and caveats: Lesional scalp displayed greater clonality than normal scalp, most notably in alopecia totalis/universalis. In scalp samples, resident alphabeta T cells of normal skin are also sequenced.

This TCR was sampled from a human donor with alopecia areata. The sequences come from CD4+ T cells sorted from blood, collected at week 0. This chain links TRBV5-1 with TRBJ2-2; the match to TRBD2 covers 12 bases. DNA of the CDR3: TGCGCCAGCAGCCCTCGACTAGCGGGAGACACCGGGGAGCTGTTTTTT. Encoded protein: CASSPRLAGDTGELFF.